The 12 T cell receptor beta chains presented below share a single source sample, sequenced in a study of human T cells and chemical hapten exposure (dated by TCRdb to about 2021). Total RNA was extracted from unfractionated whole blood collected in Tempus Blood RNA tubes. Receptors were amplified or captured by 5' RACE. Sequencing instrument: Illumina MiSeq. TCRdb passed the public sequencing reads through fastp at Q25 and MiXCR, retaining productive beta sequences. Rows with a matching CDR3 protein are joined into one entry that keeps the most common DNA and genes. This sample is represented by approximately 150,000 distinct CDR3 sequences; around 4.1% of them were singletons. The ten largest clones add up to over 1.2% of the sample. The receptors were gathered from a female donor in good health.

This clonotype has a handful of counts. The J gene is TRBJ1-1, the V gene TRBV29-1, with D tentatively TRBD1 (6 bases). This CDR3 is 14 amino acids long. V lost 1 base and J lost 1, with 10 bases in between. The V gene's germline CDR1 is SQVTM and CDR2 ANQGSEA. CDR3: CSVEGQGRNTEAFF. In DNA, the CDR3 is TGCAGCGTTGAAGGGCAGGGGAGGAACACTGAAGCTTTCTTT.

This clonotype was recorded at least ten times. This sequence joins TRBV5-1 and TRBJ2-5; 8 positions agree with TRBD2. Trimming took 1 base from V and 6 from J; bases not matched to a gene: 5. The CDR3 contains 14 residues. Germline V gene sequence: CDR1 SGHRS, CDR2 YFSETQ. CDR3 in amino acids: CASSLSGGGQTQYF. The CDR3 DNA reads TGCGCCAGCAGCTTGAGTGGCGGGGGGCAGACCCAGTACTTC.

Ten or more counts support this clonotype. The chain carries TRBV5-4 and TRBJ2-7; D gene ambiguous. In germline, CDR1 is SGHNT, CDR2 YYREEE (reference sequence). V lost 0 bases, J lost 3 bases, and 13 bases lay in between. The CDR3 has 15 residues. The CDR3 is CASSLDGRVSYEQYF. CDR3 sequence (DNA): TGTGCCAGCAGCTTGGATGGTAGAGTAAGCTACGAGCAGTACTTC.

This chain uses TRBV6-5 with TRBJ1-1; unclear D gene. Germline lookup yields CDR1 MNHEY and CDR2 SVGAGI. The V end lost 6 bases, the J end lost 7 bases, and 12 bases lay between the germline ends. This CDR3 contains 12 residues. The chain's CDR3 is CASSHLGSEAFF. CDR3 sequence (DNA): TGTGCCAGCAGCCACCTGGGCAGTGAAGCTTTCTTT.

This clonotype has more than one count but fewer than ten. This chain links TRBV5-1 with TRBJ2-2, with D tentatively TRBD1 (5 bases). Trimming took 2 bases from V and 0 from J, leaving 11 bases between them. CDR1 SGHRS and CDR2 YFSETQ come from the germline V gene. CDR3 size: 16 residues. DNA of the CDR3: TGCGCCAGCAGCTTCTTCAGGGCTCCGAACACCGGGGAGCTGTTTTTT. It is translated as CASSFFRAPNTGELFF.

Turning to this clonotype: A much larger clonotype is one base distant, so this may be a read error. V usage is TRBV2 and J usage is TRBJ2-1, with TRBD1 matching 8 bases. The CDR3 has 19 amino acids. V was clipped by 7 bases and J by 0 bases; unmatched bases: 17. From germline, CDR1 is SNHLY and CDR2 FYNNEI. DNA for the CDR3: TGTGCCAGCAACCTGGGGCAGGGGGCCTACCAGAGCTCCTACAATGAGCAGTTCTTC. It yields the protein CASNLGQGAYQSSYNEQFF.

This clonotype was seen only a few times. This sequence may be a read error, since a much larger clone differs from it by one base. This sequence joins TRBV29-1 and TRBJ2-7, with D perhaps matching TRBD1 (6 bases). With 6 bases removed from V and 7 bases from J, the gap between germline ends came to 22 bases. The CDR3 consists of 14 residues. Germline V gene lookup returns CDR1 SQVTM and CDR2 ANQGSEA. The CDR3 protein is CSVRSGQGRREQYF. The CDR3 DNA is TGCAGCGTACGATCGGGGCAGGGGCGCCGGGAGCAGTACTTC.

Comment on this clonotype: A much larger clone lies a single base off, so this may be a read error. The chain employs TRBV13 and TRBJ2-5; no clear D. Trimming left V 3 bases short and J 3 bases short, with 8 bases between. The CDR3 has 13 residues. Germline V gives CDR1 PRHDT, CDR2 FYEKMQ (reference sequence). The DNA of the CDR3 is TGTGCCAGCAGCTTCGGACGGGAAGAGACCCAGTACTTC. Its protein is CASSFGREETQYF.

With respect to this clonotype: A much larger clone lies one base from this, so it may be a read error. The chain has TRBV7-2 and TRBJ1-6, with 7 bases aligning to TRBD1. The CDR3 loop spans 15 amino acids. Germline CDR1 SGHTA, CDR2 FQGNSA. In DNA, the CDR3 is TGTGCCAACAGCTTAGAGGGGACAGACTATTCACCCCTCCACTTT. It yields the protein CANSLEGTDYSPLHF.

This clonotype came up many times. The V and J genes are TRBV3-1 and TRBJ2-7, with D perhaps matching TRBD2 (5 bases). In germline, CDR1 is LGHDT, CDR2 YNNKEL (reference sequence). Trimming removed 1 base at V and 9 bases at J, with 13 bases between. CDR3 length: 13 residues. The CDR3 DNA is TGTGCCAGCAGCCAAGCTTATCGGGCGGGGCAGTACTTC. It encodes CASSQAYRAGQYF.

DNA of the CDR3: TGTGCCAGCAGCCAAGAACCCCTTGGGGGGCGGAGTCCAGCTTTCTTT. This gives the protein CASSQEPLGGRSPAFF. This chain links TRBV3-1 with TRBJ1-1, with a weak D call TRBD1 (6 bases). The CDR3 loop spans 16 amino acids. CDR1 and CDR2 (germline): LGHDT, YNNKEL (reference sequence). V lost 0 bases and J 10 bases, leaving 21 bases between the germline ends.

This clonotype was seen ten or more times. The junction and the germline gene differ at one end; a read error may be behind it. For the CDR3, the DNA is TGCGCCAGCAGATTGGGGTCCCGGACTGAAGCTTTCTTT. It is translated as CASRLGSRTEAFF. This chain joins TRBV5-1 and TRBJ1-1; D remains unclear. CDR3 length: 13 residues. Germline V gene sequence: CDR1 SGHRS, CDR2 YFSETQ.